Listed here is a single T cell receptor (beta chain). The data derive from a study of blood T cell repertoires in COVID-19. Overall study context: The samples span acute and convalescent COVID-19 from the United States, Italy and Spain.

Original analysis: It was from reference gene primer amplification that nucleated cell counts were estimated. The assay was immunoSEQ multiplex PCR, and TCRdb's table has in-frame clones only and misses some. V, J and clone size were drawn from that table, and D and trimming were deduced from the DNA. Of about 280,000 clones in the sample, approximately 88% are singletons; the top ten hold around 2%. CDR1 is MNHEY, CDR2 SVGAGI, per germline. The CDR3 consists of 13 residues. V lost 8 bases and J lost 5; bases outside the gene matches: 6. Sequencing was performed on peripheral blood. V gene TRBV6-5 combines with J gene TRBJ1-1; TRBD1 agrees at 9 bases. The clonotype was recovered from a man aged 50 to 59 with acute or convalescent COVID-19. For the CDR3, the DNA is TGTGCCAGCGTGTACAGGGGGCTTACTGAAGCTTTCTTT. It translates to CASVYRGLTEAFF.